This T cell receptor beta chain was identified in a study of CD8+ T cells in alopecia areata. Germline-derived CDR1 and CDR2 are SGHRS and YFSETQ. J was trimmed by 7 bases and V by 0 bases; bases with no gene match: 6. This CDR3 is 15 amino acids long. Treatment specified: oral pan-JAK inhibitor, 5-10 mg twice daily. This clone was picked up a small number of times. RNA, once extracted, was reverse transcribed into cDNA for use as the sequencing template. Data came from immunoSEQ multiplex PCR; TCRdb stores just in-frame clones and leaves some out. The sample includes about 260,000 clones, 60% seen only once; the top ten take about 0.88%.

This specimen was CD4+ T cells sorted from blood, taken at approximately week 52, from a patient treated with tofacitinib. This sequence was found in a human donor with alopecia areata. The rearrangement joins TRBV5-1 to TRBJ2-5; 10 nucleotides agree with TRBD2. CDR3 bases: TGCGCCAGCAGCTTGGAAGCGGGGGGGCCGGGGACCCAGTACTTC. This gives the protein CASSLEAGGPGTQYF.